Here is one T cell receptor (beta chain) with its context. This clonotype was seen repeatedly, ten times or more. It has no known antigen specificity. Base qualities are not at hand, and no much larger clone is one base apart. The study deep-sequenced TCR repertoires of sorted CD4+ and CD8+ blood T cells from severe aplastic anemia patients and healthy subjects. Ficoll-Paque density gradient centrifugation was used to isolate peripheral blood mononuclear cells. CD4+ and CD8+ T cells were sorted by FACS or magnetic beads before DNA extraction. The data belong to a study of CD8+CD57+ T cells in acquired aplastic anemia (dated by TCRdb to about 2018). For the wider study: Extracted DNA from sorted CD4+ and CD8+ cells averaged about 3 ug, ranging from about 0.2 to 30 ug.

The CDR3 runs 14 amino acids, cysteine and phenylalanine included. The retained sequence is limited to the CDR3, 42 bases, with the frame set at the first base. Taken from the germline V gene (reference sequence), the CDR1 and CDR2 loops are GTSNPN and SVGIG. V lost 8 bases and J lost 6 bases; the stretch between them is 19 bases long. Profiling of TCR beta VDJ combinations and CDR3 sequences used genomic DNA as the template. An Illumina HiSeq 2000 was the platform used for TCR repertoire sequencing. The authors' analysis ran thus. Repertoire assessment relied on Simpson's diversity index, CDR3 size and DJ length profiles, and TRBV/TRBJ rearrangement plots. The most abundant DNA sequence in the deep sequencing data was defined as the immunodominant clone. CDR3 amino acid sequences were screened for sharing across subjects and were compared with published repertoires and the VDJdb database. TCRdb itself trimmed the public reads at Q25 with fastp, ran MiXCR and retained productive beta chains. One record per CDR3 amino acid sequence lists the most common genes and DNA. In this record, the V and J calls reflect TCRdb's handling and not the investigators' own analysis. This sample lists approximately 190,000 distinct CDR3 sequences; over 60% were detected once. Together, the top ten hold just over 45% of the sample.

The paper's findings and limits, for the study overall: No significant difference in CD8+ Simpson's diversity was found between patients and healthy controls (P=0.060). Although roughly 29 CD8+ CDR3 sequences were shared by patients and controls, these sequences appeared highly expressed in patients and within the immunodominant clones of patients.

Sequencing was carried out using sorted CD4+, CD8+, or CD8+CD57+ T cells (not recorded which) from PBMCs. The chain is made from TRBV30 and TRBJ2-2; the D gene is possibly TRBD2, with 6 bases matching. This TCR derives from a human donor with severe aplastic anemia or a healthy control (not recorded which). The CDR3 protein: CAQSGTSHSGELFF. The bases read TGTGCCCAGAGCGGAACTAGCCATTCCGGGGAGCTGTTTTTT.